This T cell receptor beta chain derives from a study of blood T cell repertoires in COVID-19. Profiling relied on immunoSEQ multiplex PCR, and the TCRdb table lists in-frame clones only, not all of them. The sample lists 250,000 or so clones; 91% were seen once. Shortly before study entry, within 2 weeks, exposed participants had met a COVID-19 case. The J segment lost 6 bases and the V segment lost 5 bases, leaving 9 bases of the junction unmatched. CDR3 length equals 14 residues. Germline lookup yields CDR1 SGHKS and CDR2 YYEKEE (reference sequence). Sequencing was carried out using PBMCs or T cells enriched from blood (not recorded which). This chain connects TRBV5-5 to TRBJ2-7, with 9 bases lining up with TRBD1. This clonotype was sampled from a man in his forties who had been exposed to COVID-19. CDR3 residues: CASSFRTGVSEQYF. The DNA for the CDR3 is TGTGCCAGCAGTTTCCGGACAGGGGTCTCCGAGCAGTACTTC.